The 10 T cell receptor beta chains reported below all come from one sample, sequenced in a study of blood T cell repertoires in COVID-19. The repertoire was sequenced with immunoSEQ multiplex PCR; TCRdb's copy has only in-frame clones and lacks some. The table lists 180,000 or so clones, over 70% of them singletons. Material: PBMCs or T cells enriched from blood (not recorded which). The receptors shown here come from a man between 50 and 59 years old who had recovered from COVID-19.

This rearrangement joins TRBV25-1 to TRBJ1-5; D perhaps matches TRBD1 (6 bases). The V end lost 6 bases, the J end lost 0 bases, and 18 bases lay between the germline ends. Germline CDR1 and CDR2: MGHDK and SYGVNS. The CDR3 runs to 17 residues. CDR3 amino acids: CASRTSRGSYSNQPQHF. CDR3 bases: TGTGCCAGCAGAACCAGCAGGGGCTCCTATAGCAATCAGCCCCAGCATTTT.

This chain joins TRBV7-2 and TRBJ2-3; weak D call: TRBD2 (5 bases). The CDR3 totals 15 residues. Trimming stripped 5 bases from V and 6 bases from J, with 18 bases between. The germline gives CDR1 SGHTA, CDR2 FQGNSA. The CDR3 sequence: CASSPMGFGGDTQYF. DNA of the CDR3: TGTGCCAGCAGCCCCATGGGTTTCGGCGGGGATACGCAGTATTTT.

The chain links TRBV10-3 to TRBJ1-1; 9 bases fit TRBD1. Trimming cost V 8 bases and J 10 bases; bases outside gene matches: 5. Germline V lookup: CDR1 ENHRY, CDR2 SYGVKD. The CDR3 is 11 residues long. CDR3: CAIFGTGRAFF. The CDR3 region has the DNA TGTGCCATCTTCGGGACAGGGAGAGCTTTCTTT.

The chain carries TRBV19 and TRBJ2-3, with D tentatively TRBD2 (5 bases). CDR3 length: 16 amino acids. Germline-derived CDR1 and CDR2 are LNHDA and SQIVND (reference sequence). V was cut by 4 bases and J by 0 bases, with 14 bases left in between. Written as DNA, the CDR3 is TGTGCCAGTAGTACCGGACTGCTGACTAGCACAGATACGCAGTATTTT. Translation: CASSTGLLTSTDTQYF. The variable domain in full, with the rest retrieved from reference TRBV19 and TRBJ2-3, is DGGITQSPKYLFRKEGQNVTLSCEQNLNHDAMYWYRQDPGQGLRLIYYSQIVNDFQKGDIAEGYSVSREKKESFPLTVTSAQKNPTAFYLCASSTGLLTSTDTQYFGPGTRLTVL.

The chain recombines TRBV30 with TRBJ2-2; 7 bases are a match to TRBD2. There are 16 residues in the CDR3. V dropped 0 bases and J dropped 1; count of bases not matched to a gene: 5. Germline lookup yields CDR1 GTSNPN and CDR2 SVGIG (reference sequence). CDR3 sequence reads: CAWSVLGGLNTGELFF. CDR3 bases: TGTGCCTGGAGTGTGTTGGGAGGGCTGAACACCGGGGAGCTGTTTTTT.

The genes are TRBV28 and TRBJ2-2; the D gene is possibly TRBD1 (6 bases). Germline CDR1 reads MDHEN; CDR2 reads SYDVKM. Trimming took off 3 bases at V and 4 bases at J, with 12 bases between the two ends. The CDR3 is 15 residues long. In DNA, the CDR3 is TGTGCCAGCAGTTTTATTATAGGGGGCACCGGGGAGCTGTTTTTT. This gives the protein CASSFIIGGTGELFF.

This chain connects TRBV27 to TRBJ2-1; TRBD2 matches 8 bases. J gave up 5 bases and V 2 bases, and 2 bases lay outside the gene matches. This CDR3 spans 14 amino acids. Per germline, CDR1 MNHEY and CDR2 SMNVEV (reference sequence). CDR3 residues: CASSLGGRHNEQFF. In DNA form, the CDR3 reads TGTGCCAGCAGTTTAGGCGGGAGGCACAATGAGCAGTTCTTC.

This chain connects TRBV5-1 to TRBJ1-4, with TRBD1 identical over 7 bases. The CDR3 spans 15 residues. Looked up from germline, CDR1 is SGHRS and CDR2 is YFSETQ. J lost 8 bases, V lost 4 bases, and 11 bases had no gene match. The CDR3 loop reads CASSAQVGTDEKLFF. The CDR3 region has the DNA TGCGCCAGCAGCGCCCAGGTGGGGACAGACGAAAAACTGTTTTTT. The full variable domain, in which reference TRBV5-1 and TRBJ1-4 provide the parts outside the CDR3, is KAGVTQTPRYLIKTRGQQVTLSCSPISGHRSVSWYQQTPGQGLQFLFEYFSETQRNKGNFPGRFSGRQFSNSRSEMNVSTLELGDSALYLCASSAQVGTDEKLFFGSGTQLSVL.

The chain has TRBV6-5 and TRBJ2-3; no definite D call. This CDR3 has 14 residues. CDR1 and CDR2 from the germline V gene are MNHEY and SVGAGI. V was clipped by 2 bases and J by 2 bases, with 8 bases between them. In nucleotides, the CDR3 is TGTGCCAGCAGTTACCGAACAGCCACAGATACGCAGTATTTT. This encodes CASSYRTATDTQYF.

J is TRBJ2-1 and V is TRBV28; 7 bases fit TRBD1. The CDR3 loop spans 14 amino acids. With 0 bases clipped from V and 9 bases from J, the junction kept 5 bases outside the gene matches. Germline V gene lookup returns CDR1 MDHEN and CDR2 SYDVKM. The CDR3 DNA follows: TGTGCCAGCAGTTTATGGACAGGGTCAGGTGAGCAGTTCTTC. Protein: CASSLWTGSGEQFF. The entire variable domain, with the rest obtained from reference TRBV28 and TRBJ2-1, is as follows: DVKVTQSSRYLVKRTGEKVFLECVQDMDHENMFWYRQDPGLGLRLIYFSYDVKMKEKGDIPEGYSVSREKKERFSLILESASTNQTSMYLCASSLWTGSGEQFFGPGTRLTVL.